The 25 T cell receptor beta chains listed next were all sequenced from one sample in a study of blood T cells in healthy people across ages. Primed by a sample-barcoded 5' primer and a J-beta primer mix, a second PCR proceeded for 7 to 11 cycles. TCRdb itself ran the 5' RACE reads through MiXCR, one entry per CDR3 protein. The sample contains about 1.5 million distinct CDR3 sequences, approximately 40% of which appear only once. Sequencing was performed on blood. These receptors all stem from a woman between 18 and 30 years old in good health.

This clonotype turned up a few times. This chain joins TRBV4-2 and TRBJ2-1; TRBD1 or TRBD2 may be the D gene (5 bases each). The CDR3 has 15 amino acids. V was shortened by 7 bases and J by 2 bases, with 15 bases between the two germline ends. From germline, CDR1 is LGHNA and CDR2 YNFKEQ. In nucleotides, the CDR3 is TGTGCCAGCACCCCCCAAGTGGGGGCCTACAATGAGCAGTTCTTC. It codes for CASTPQVGAYNEQFF.

V usage is TRBV30 and J usage is TRBJ2-3, with D perhaps being TRBD1 or TRBD2 (5 bases each). This CDR3 spans 17 amino acids. Germline assignment: CDR1 GTSNPN and CDR2 SVGIG (reference sequence). Trimming took off 1 base at V and 0 bases at J, with 17 bases between the two ends. CDR3 in DNA: TGTGCCTGGAGTGGGAGGCAAAACAGGAATAGCACAGATACGCAGTATTTT. Translated, it gives CAWSGRQNRNSTDTQYF. The entire variable domain, with the rest obtained from reference TRBV30 and TRBJ2-3, is as follows: SQTIHQWPATLVQPVGSPLSLECTVEGTSNPNLYWYRQAAGRGLQLLFYSVGIGQISSEVPQNLSASRPQDRQFILSSKKLLLSDSGFYLCAWSGRQNRNSTDTQYFGPGTRLTVL.

The chain has TRBV28 and TRBJ2-5, with D possibly being TRBD2 (5 bases). The J call may be mistaken, given a closer DNA end match to TRBJ2-7. The CDR3 contains 15 residues. Germline CDR1 reads MDHEN; CDR2 reads SYDVKM. The chain's CDR3 is CATLPRGRGSGEQYF. The CDR3 DNA sequence: TGTGCCACTCTACCCCGAGGCCGGGGAAGCGGCGAGCAGTACTTC.

A word on this clonotype: It may be a read error: a sequence one base away is much more abundant. The chain employs TRBV12-3 or TRBV12-4 and TRBJ2-5; 8 bases are shared with TRBD2. The DNA end is a closer match to TRBJ2-7, so the J assignment may be wrong. The CDR3 totals 14 residues. The CDR3 DNA follows: TGTGTCAGCAGCCTAGGGACTAGTACCCACGAGCAGTACTTC. It is translated as CVSSLGTSTHEQYF.

V is TRBV14 and J is TRBJ1-1; 8 positions agree with TRBD1. V lost 7 bases and J lost 0; bases outside the gene matches: 10. The germline V gene encodes CDR1 SGHDN and CDR2 FVKESK. The CDR3 consists of 16 residues. As DNA, the CDR3 is TGTGCCAGCACCCCGTGGACAGGGATAATGAACACTGAAGCTTTCTTT. It encodes CASTPWTGIMNTEAFF. The full variable domain, in which reference TRBV14 and TRBJ1-1 provide the parts outside the CDR3, is EAGVTQFPSHSVIEKGQTVTLRCDPISGHDNLYWYRRVMGKEIKFLLHFVKESKQDESGMPNNRFLAERTGGTYSTLKVQPAELEDSGVYFCASTPWTGIMNTEAFFGQGTRLTVV.

Remarks on this clonotype: Since a much larger clone is just one base distant, this may be a read error. The chain combines TRBV6-5 with TRBJ2-1; D may be TRBD1 or TRBD2 (5 bases each). The germline CDR1 and CDR2 sequences are MNHEY and SVGAGI. The CDR3 contains 15 residues. The ends were cut back, 8 bases at V and 7 bases at J, with 21 bases in the middle. CDR3 nucleotides: TGTGCCAGCGGGGATTTTTCGGGGCTCACGAATGAGCAGTTCTTC. Amino acids: CASGDFSGLTNEQFF.

This rearrangement joins TRBV5-1 to TRBJ2-1, with 7 bases that match TRBD1. Per germline, CDR1 SGHRS and CDR2 YFSETQ. Unmatched junction bases numbered 7, after V lost 4 bases and J lost 6 bases. The CDR3 runs 14 residues. The CDR3 loop is CASSTATGLNEQFF. For the CDR3, the DNA is TGCGCCAGCAGCACCGCGACAGGGCTCAATGAGCAGTTCTTC.

This chain joins TRBV20-1 and TRBJ2-3; D perhaps matches TRBD1 (5 bases). The CDR3 sequence is 15 residues long. V lost 0 bases to trimming and J lost 3 bases, with 13 bases between them. The V gene's germline CDR1 is DFQATT and CDR2 SNEGSKA (reference sequence). CDR3 DNA sequence: TGCAGTGCTAGAGAAGCTAGTCAGGGTACAGATACGCAGTATTTT. Its translation: CSAREASQGTDTQYF.

The chain links TRBV5-4 to TRBJ2-5; tentatively, D is TRBD2 (5 bases). The CDR3 is made up of 13 amino acids. CDR1 is SGHNT, CDR2 YYREEE, per germline (reference sequence). The V and J ends lost 9 bases and 3 bases respectively, with 15 bases between them. CDR3: CANSVGLEETQYF. DNA for the CDR3: TGTGCCAACTCCGTAGGACTCGAAGAGACCCAGTACTTC.

This clonotype was seen a single time. A single base separates this from a much larger clone, so it may be a read error. The rearrangement joins TRBV29-1 to TRBJ2-7; D call uncertain. The CDR3 spans 14 residues. V was trimmed by 2 bases and J by 1 base, leaving 12 bases between them. Germline assignment: CDR1 SQVTM and CDR2 ANQGSEA. In nucleotides, the CDR3 is TGCAGCGTTGAAACGGCGCGAAGATCCTACGAGCAGTACTTC. Amino acid sequence: CSVETARRSYEQYF.

The rearrangement uses TRBV6-1 and TRBJ2-7, with TRBD2 identical over 7 bases. In germline, CDR1 is MNHNS, CDR2 SASEGT. V gave up 8 bases and J gave up 3 bases; unmatched junction bases: 7. CDR3 length: 13 amino acids. CDR3 nucleotides: TGTGCCAGCTATAAGCGGGGAGGCTACGAGCAGTACTTC. Amino acid sequence: CASYKRGGYEQYF.

The chain recombines TRBV2 with TRBJ2-5; 7 nucleotides match TRBD2. With V trimmed by 6 bases and J by 11 bases, 15 bases remained unmatched. Per the germline V gene, CDR1 is SNHLY and CDR2 is FYNNEI. The CDR3 has 14 amino acids. The CDR3 DNA is TGTGCCAGCAGACAGTCTAGCGGCTACAATGAGCAGTACTTC. Protein: CASRQSSGYNEQYF. The full variable domain, completed using reference TRBV2 and TRBJ2-5, is EPEVTQTPSHQVTQMGQEVILRCVPISNHLYFYWYRQILGQKVEFLVSFYNNEISEKSEIFDDQFSVERPDGSNFTLKIRSTKLEDSAMYFCASRQSSGYNEQYFGPGTRLLVL.

The gene calls are TRBV5-6 and TRBJ1-2; 7 bases match TRBD1. The CDR3 has 15 residues. V shed 4 bases and J 4 bases; nucleotides not matched to a gene: 10. In germline, CDR1 is SGHDT, CDR2 YYEEEE. CDR3 protein: CASSGRDSGLYGYTF. The CDR3 nucleotides read TGTGCCAGCAGCGGCCGGGACAGCGGCCTCTATGGCTACACCTTC.

This rearrangement joins TRBV29-1 to TRBJ2-1; the D gene is possibly TRBD2 (6 bases). V was trimmed by 5 bases and J by 10 bases, leaving 21 bases between them. Germline CDR1 SQVTM, CDR2 ANQGSEA. The CDR3 runs 14 residues. The CDR3 bases are TGCAGCGTTTGGCCGGGACTCGGTACGCGGGAGCAGTTCTTC. This gives the protein CSVWPGLGTREQFF.

A remark on this clonotype: A read error may produce the germline difference seen at one junction end. This chain's CDR3 is CASSLRQGTNGETQYF. The CDR3 bases are TGTGCTAGCAGCTTGAGACAGGGGACAAATGGGGAGACCCAGTACTTC. The chain carries TRBV7-7 and TRBJ2-5; 8 nucleotides align to TRBD1. The CDR3 runs to 16 residues. Per germline, CDR1 SSHAT and CDR2 FNYEAQ (reference sequence).

The chain is built from TRBV12-3 or TRBV12-4 and TRBJ1-4; possibly TRBD1 for D (5 bases). Deletions cut 6 bases from V and 3 bases from J, with 14 bases between. The CDR3 is 15 amino acids. The CDR3 here is CASRPTGTANEKLFF. CDR3 bases: TGTGCCAGCAGGCCAACCGGGACGGCTAATGAAAAACTGTTTTTT.

The genes are TRBV12-3 or TRBV12-4 and TRBJ2-3; no reliable D call. V dropped 8 bases and J dropped 0 bases, with 9 bases sitting between them. The CDR3 runs 13 residues. For the CDR3, the DNA is TGTGCCAGCCGATTGACTAGCACAGATACGCAGTATTTT. It is translated as CASRLTSTDTQYF.

This chain joins TRBV7-2 and TRBJ2-5; D ambiguous. Germline CDR1 SGHTA, CDR2 FQGNSA. This CDR3 spans 15 amino acids. Trimming left V 1 base short and J 9 bases short, with 18 bases between. The CDR3 spells CASSLVAGPIEAQYF. CDR3 nucleotides: TGTGCCAGCAGCTTAGTTGCCGGACCGATCGAGGCCCAGTACTTC. The full variable domain, with the rest looked up from reference TRBV7-2 and TRBJ2-5, is GAGVSQSPSNKVTEKGKDVELRCDPISGHTALYWYRQSLGQGLEFLIYFQGNSAPDKSGLPSDRFSAERTGGSVSTLTIQRTQQEDSAVYLCASSLVAGPIEAQYFGPGTRLLVL.

This clonotype was recorded a few times. The chain uses TRBV24-1 and TRBJ1-1; 10 bases line up with TRBD1. Trimming at V came to 4 bases and at J to 5 bases, leaving 3 bases not matched to a gene. Germline V lookup: CDR1 KGHDR, CDR2 SFDVKD. The CDR3 runs to 14 residues. The CDR3 DNA is TGTGCCACCAGTGAGGGGACAGGGGTTACTGAAGCTTTCTTT. As protein: CATSEGTGVTEAFF.

The chain employs TRBV4-1 and TRBJ1-5; 11 nucleotides match TRBD1. After removal of 4 bases from V and 1 base from J, the junction contained 6 bases not matched to a gene. CDR1 MGHRA and CDR2 YSYEKL come from the germline V gene. The CDR3 totals 17 residues. The CDR3 reads CASSPWTGGVSNQPQHF. CDR3 nucleotide sequence: TGCGCCAGCAGCCCTTGGACAGGGGGCGTGAGCAATCAGCCCCAGCATTTT.

The J gene is TRBJ2-7, the V gene TRBV3-1; 7 nucleotides line up with TRBD2. The CDR3 contains 16 residues. The junction had 10 bases not matched to a gene; V was cut back by 4 bases and J by 1 base. Germline V lookup: CDR1 LGHDT, CDR2 YNNKEL (reference sequence). In nucleotides, the CDR3 is TGTGCCAGCAGCCGAGGAGCGGGACTGATTTCCTACGAGCAGTACTTC. Protein product: CASSRGAGLISYEQYF.

A few counts support this clonotype. The chain links TRBV20-1 to TRBJ1-5, with 8 bases fitting TRBD1. V lost 2 bases, J lost 6 bases, and 9 bases stayed unmatched. The germline gives CDR1 DFQATT, CDR2 SNEGSKA (reference sequence). The CDR3 consists of 15 residues. CDR3 sequence: CSARRAGGAFQPQHF. The CDR3 nucleotides read TGCAGTGCTAGACGGGCAGGGGGCGCGTTTCAGCCCCAGCATTTT.

The V gene is TRBV20-1, the J gene TRBJ2-4; D is unclear. V lost 5 bases and J lost 13, with 24 bases in between. The CDR3 consists of 14 residues. Per the germline V gene, CDR1 is DFQATT and CDR2 is SNEGSKA (reference sequence). CDR3 DNA: TGCAGTGCTGGTTACTCCCCCCTCTACAATGAGCAGTACTTC. Translation gives CSAGYSPLYNEQYF.

This clonotype is a singleton in its sample. The chain joins TRBV6-5 to TRBJ1-2; TRBD1 matches 7 bases. CDR1 MNHEY and CDR2 SVGAGI come from the germline V gene. CDR3 size: 14 residues. The trim removed 6 bases at V and 4 bases at J, leaving 8 bases unmatched. This chain's CDR3 is CASRIGTVTYGYTF. The CDR3 DNA sequence: TGTGCCAGCAGGATCGGGACAGTCACCTATGGCTACACCTTC.

This clonotype was observed a handful of times. The chain is built from TRBV20-1 and TRBJ1-4; 7 nucleotides agree with TRBD1. The germline gives CDR1 DFQATT, CDR2 SNEGSKA (reference sequence). The V and J ends lost 4 bases and 8 bases, in that order; junction bases with no gene match: 13. CDR3 size: 15 residues. The CDR3 DNA is TGCAGTGCTATCCGACAGGGAATATTCAAGGAAAAACTGTTTTTT. This encodes CSAIRQGIFKEKLFF.